The table lists the clone carrying this T cell receptor (beta chain) with many counts. The entry originates in a study of T cells in Graves' hyperthyroidism and ophthalmopathy. There were TCR beta CDR3 regions amplified from RNA transcripts. The HTBI primer set drove a first-round RT-PCR of the TCR CDR3. From the multiplex PCR reads, TCRdb called clonotypes with MiXCR, one entry per CDR3 protein. Found here are some 340,000 distinct CDR3 sequences, roughly 13% of them singletons; the top ten hold roughly 33%. CDR1 MNHNS and CDR2 SASEGT come from the germline V gene. V lost 0 bases and J lost 2; bases outside the gene matches: 10. The CDR3 contains 18 residues.

The receptor was isolated from a woman aged 40 to 50 with Graves' ophthalmopathy. The V gene is TRBV6-1, the J gene TRBJ2-1; 7 nucleotides align to TRBD2. Sequenced sample: blood. The CDR3 nucleotides read TGTGCCAGCAGTGAAGCGCGTGGAGCGGGAAACCCCTACAATGAGCAGTTCTTC. Encoded protein: CASSEARGAGNPYNEQFF.